Included here is one T cell receptor (beta chain) sequence, with context. In this sample, this clonotype turned up a few times. Its antigen specificity is not known. Base qualities are not at hand, and no much larger clone is one base apart. V is trimmed back by 6 bases and J by 5 bases, and the junction contains 11 bases that no gene match accounts for. Taken from cysteine to phenylalanine, the CDR3 has 14 residues. The CDR3 DNA has 42 bases and is translated from base 1. CDR1 and CDR2, looked up from the germline V gene, are SQVTM and ANQGSEA. Library preparation used 5' RACE. The instrument was an Illumina HiSeq 2500. A second PCR of about 7 to 12 cycles was run with a J-beta primer mix and a sample-barcoded 5' primer. Each TCR beta cDNA molecule received a unique molecular identifier from a template-switch 5' adaptor carrying 12 random nucleotides. Each sample yielded at least 2.5 million CDR3-containing paired-end reads. First-strand cDNA synthesis was performed from all RNA using the Mint cDNA synthesis kit, with priming by a TRBC-specific oligonucleotide. All cDNA was treated with uracil-DNA glycosylase and then went through a first 18-cycle PCR with the universal primers M1SS and BC2_uni_R. As for the authors' bioinformatics: For normalization, 1 million high-quality reads, each with a distinct molecular identifier, were randomly selected from each sample. Reads sharing molecular identifiers were discarded rather than binned into consensus sequences. MiTCR, run with a Q25 quality threshold and the strictest error-elimination algorithm, handled CDR3 identification, clonotype clustering and error correction. A nonparametric unseen species model using Euler transformation provided a lower-bound estimate of total TCR beta diversity. The public reads were run again by TCRdb, first through fastp at Q25 and then through MiXCR, and only productive beta chains were kept. Rows are combined by CDR3 protein, so each entry shows the most common genes and DNA. TCRdb, not the authors, supplied the V and J calls. This sample lists roughly 1,100,000 distinct CDR3 sequences; around 27% were detected once. About 0.8% of the sample is taken by the ten largest.

The roughly 39 donors, aged about 6 to 95 years, were systemically healthy Caucasian individuals from Russia. Each donor gave 8 to 10 milliliters of peripheral blood, collected into EDTA-treated Vacutainer tubes. Ficoll-Paque density-gradient centrifugation was used to isolate PBMCs, with at least 7 million per sample. Trizol reagent was used to extract total RNA from PBMCs, with at least 5 micrograms per sample. For every donor, an aliquot of PBMCs went through flow cytometry to measure the percentages of naive CD45RAhigh/CD27high T cells. This entry comes from a study of blood T cells in healthy people across ages (dated by TCRdb to about 2015). With regard to the full study: Template switching captured roughly one uniquely barcoded TCR beta cDNA molecule per two T cells in model experiments. Using deep sequencing normalized with unique cDNA molecular identifiers, the study measured how TCR beta repertoire diversity changes with age. Four age groups were formed from the donors: young (average about 16 years), middle-aged (just under 40), aged (under 70) and long-lived (about 75). Using the same blood draw, the study looked at two additional independent replicas of 1 million unique cDNA reads for two donors, one aged 18 to 30 and the other aged 80 or older.

Study-wide conclusions, independent of this receptor: Estimates of total diversity based on one million sequenced T cells were considered lower bounds and underestimates. Observed TCR beta diversity per million T cells fell roughly linearly with age, and a significant reduction was already apparent by age around 40. Donor CMV infection status was unknown, potentially confounding age-related changes in expanded clonotypes. Conclusive comparison of naive and antigen-experienced compartments was prevented by the profiling of bulk unsorted PBMCs. There was a strong correlation between observed TCR beta diversity and the percentage of naive T cells measured by flow cytometry. Compared with the aged group, the long-lived group had more naive CD4+ T cells, fewer expanded clones and increased TCR diversity, a pattern suggesting age selection.

A further study also used this sample, focusing on T cells of mothers and their children. The second study, in turn, reports: Nine systemically healthy Caucasian individuals, comprising three mothers and their six children, were included as donors. cDNA synthesis used all of the extracted RNA, with approximately 1.4 ug of RNA in each 15 ul reaction. In the second PCR, the M1S primer added sample barcodes and 2-4 random nucleotides. Over 8 million TCR beta CDR3 reads came from each mother, compared with some 3 million reads from each child. Thymic selection similarly shapes TCR recombination output in related and unrelated pairs, with minor effect from inherited differences. Normalized repertoire overlap in related mother-child pairs was always slightly higher than in unrelated mother-child pairs, but the difference was never significant. Persistent microchimeric T cell clones were not detected, at a sensitivity of about 99 clones per million clonotypes. The study used deep NGS to compare TCR beta repertoires of mothers and children, seeking features distinguishing related mother-child pairs from unrelated individuals. The mean age was 40 +/- 4 years for the mothers and around 10 +/- 4 years for the children. After adapters were ligated using NEBNext reagents, the libraries underwent 100+100 nt paired-end sequencing on an Illumina HiSeq 2000. To prevent cross-contamination, the mother and child libraries were prepared a month apart and were sequenced in separate runs. For each donor, between 500,000 and 2,000,000 distinct TCR beta clonotypes were identified. Naive TCR beta clonotypes were estimated from low-frequency clonotypes matched to each donor's FACS-determined naive share, without sorting.

The chain is made from TRBV29-1 and TRBJ1-1; TRBD1 aligns with 8 central bases. This clonotype originated in a girl aged 2 to 9 in good health. Sequences were obtained from blood. The CDR3 amino acid sequence is: CSVGETGGTTEAFF. The bases are TGCAGCGTCGGCGAAACAGGGGGGACAACTGAAGCTTTCTTT.